This T cell receptor (beta chain) was captured by sequencing in a study of persistence of HIV-infected CD4 T cells. Stimulation used approximately 10 ug/mL lysate from CMV-infected fibroblasts. CD40L-negative CD69-negative CD45RO-high memory CD4+ T cells were sorted as populations depleted of antigen-responding cells. This clone was seen more than once but under ten times. As yet, its antigen is unknown. Germline lookup yields CDR1 LNHDA and CDR2 SQIVND (reference sequence). V lost 0 bases and J 0 bases, leaving 27 bases between the germline ends. The length of the CDR3 is 22 residues. Sequencing used immunoSEQ version 4 in survey mode. Clones were sequenced by immunoSEQ multiplex PCR, and TCRdb holds only the in-frame ones, with some missing. The sample has around 48,000 clones, about 81% seen once.

The sequencing used CD4+ T cells sorted from PBMCs after roughly 18-hour stimulation, collected from a patient who received antiretroviral therapy. The clonotype comes from an adult man with HIV who was CMV-seropositive. V and J are TRBV19 and TRBJ1-5; D is ambiguous. CDR3 loop: CASSIDPRRVSGYSHSNQPQHF. The DNA for the CDR3 is TGTGCCAGTAGTATAGATCCCAGGAGGGTTTCCGGGTATTCACATAGCAATCAGCCCCAGCATTTT.